The rows below give T cell receptor beta chains drawn from one sample of a study of CD8 T cells in Susac syndrome. One entry per CDR3 protein results from TCRdb running MiXCR on the immunoSEQ multiplex PCR reads. The sample consists of around 200,000 distinct CDR3 sequences, about 95% of them appearing once. Sample: CD4+ T cells from PBMCs. The source of these receptors is a human donor in good health. The CDR3 runs from the conserved cysteine through the conserved F or W. Each record gives: J gene, V gene, clone size, D gene, CDR3 DNA, CDR3 protein. A D gene is named only where the DNA matches it firmly. Expanded clones get a size class; other rows say once, few or many, or leave the size out.

TRBJ1-2 TRBV27 - - TGTGCCAGCAGTTTAATGTTTGCAGGTGGCTACACCTTC CASSLMFAGGYTF
TRBJ2-7 TRBV20-1 - - TGCAGTGCTAGAGGGACACCGAGCTCCTACGAGCAGTACTTC CSARGTPSSYEQYF
TRBJ1-2 TRBV20-1 once - TGCAGTGCTGACCAATTAGGGGCCCTAAGGGCAGGGTCGGTTCTATTTAACTATGGCTACACCTTC CSADQLGALRAGSVLFNYGYTF
TRBJ2-7 TRBV18 - - TGTGCCAGCTCACGAGAAGGACAGATAATCTACGAGCAGTACTTC CASSREGQIIYEQYF
TRBJ2-1 TRBV15 - - TGTGCCACCAGCAATCCCAAACGGAGGGCTAGCTCTGGTGAGCAGTTCTTC CATSNPKRRASSGEQFF
TRBJ2-7 TRBV9 - - TGTGCCAGCAGCTCAGGGACTTCAATCCACGAGCAGTACTTC CASSSGTSIHEQYF
TRBJ2-5 TRBV9 - TRBD2 TGTGCCAGCAGCGTAGGACTAGCGGGAGGGGGGAACCAAGAGACCCAGTACTTC CASSVGLAGGGNQETQYF
TRBJ2-5 TRBV12-5 - TRBD2 TGTGCTAGTGGTGGTAGCGGGGGGCGAGAGACCCAGTACTTC CASGGSGGRETQYF
TRBJ2-3 TRBV4-1 - TRBD1 TGCGCCAGCAGCCAAGACAGGGGGACTACGCAGTATTTT CASSQDRGTTQYF
TRBJ2-5 TRBV2 - - TGTGCCAGCAGTGAATCTCGGGCCAGCCAAGAGACCCAGTACTTC CASSESRASQETQYF
TRBJ1-1 TRBV29-1 once - TGCAGCTACAAGGGGAACACTGAAGCTTTCTTT CSYKGNTEAFF
TRBJ2-7 TRBV7-2 - - TGTGCCAGCAGCTTAGATCCTGGGGGCGCGTTTGGCGAGCAGTACTTC CASSLDPGGAFGEQYF
TRBJ2-1 TRBV7-8 - TRBD2 TGTGCCAGCAGCTCACGACTAGCCGAGCAGTTCTTC CASSSRLAEQFF
TRBJ2-1 TRBV11-2 - - TGTGCCAGCAGCTTAGATGAGGAGGGTAGCTCCTACAATGAGCAGTTCTTC CASSLDEEGSSYNEQFF
TRBJ1-4 TRBV4-1 - - TGCGCCAGCAGCCAAGACGGCCGGAGCACTGAAAAACTGTTTTTT CASSQDGRSTEKLFF
TRBJ2-1 TRBV19 - - TGTGCCAGTAGTATACGGGACATCAATGAGCAGTTCTTC CASSIRDINEQFF
TRBJ1-1 TRBV20-1 - - TGCAGTGCTCCATTTGCCGGAAAGGCTGAAGCTTTCTTT CSAPFAGKAEAFF
TRBJ1-1 TRBV4-1 - - TGCGCCAGCAGCCAAGAGGGGCAAGCTTTCTTT CASSQEGQAFF
TRBJ2-3 TRBV29-1 - - TGCAGCACCCGCGCTAGCGGCACAGATACGCAGTATTTT CSTRASGTDTQYF
TRBJ2-3 TRBV6-6 - - TGTGCCAGCTCCTCCCAGGGGAACACAGATACGCAGTATTTT CASSSQGNTDTQYF
TRBJ2-1 TRBV11-2 - TRBD1 TGTGCCAGCAGCTTAGTCGACAGGGGGGTCTACAATGAGCAGTTCTTC CASSLVDRGVYNEQFF
TRBJ2-5 TRBV19 - TRBD1 TGTGCCAGTAGTACTACAGGGGGCGGAGAGACCCAGTACTTC CASSTTGGGETQYF
TRBJ2-7 TRBV3-1 - - TGTGCCAGCAGCCAGGCCCGTGGAAGCGAGCAGTACTTC CASSQARGSEQYF
TRBJ1-2 TRBV7-2 - - TGTGCCAGCAGCTTCGGCAGGACAAACTATGGCTACACCTTC CASSFGRTNYGYTF
TRBJ1-2 TRBV25-1 - - TGTGCCAGCAGTGACCCCTCGGCCCTTAGACGTGGCTACACCTTC CASSDPSALRRGYTF
TRBJ2-5 TRBV20-1 - - TGCAGTGCTAGGAAGGGACTTCCGGGAACCCAGTACTTC CSARKGLPGTQYF
TRBJ2-3 TRBV12-3/TRBV12-4 - - TGTGCCAGCAGTGCTTACTCTAGCACAGATACGCAGTATTTT CASSAYSSTDTQYF
TRBJ2-3 TRBV10-3 - - TGTGCCATCAGTGGCCAACAAAGTACAGATACGCAGTATTTT CAISGQQSTDTQYF
TRBJ2-5 TRBV29-1 - - TGCAGCGTTTTGGACAACCAAGAGACCCAGTACTTC CSVLDNQETQYF
TRBJ2-3 TRBV29-1 - - TGCAGCGTTGTAAGGGGACGGTCTCAGGATACGCAGTATTTT CSVVRGRSQDTQYF